Listed below are T cell receptor beta chains from one sample, sequenced in a study of cytomegalovirus exposure and HLA in healthy donors. TCRdb's copy holds only in-frame clones and misses some; the assay was immunoSEQ multiplex PCR. Found here are 140,000 to 150,000 clones, less than 10% of them singletons; the top ten hold 1.8%. Sequences were obtained from PBMCs. These TCRs come from a man aged 50-60 years in good health and CMV-seronegative. The conserved cysteine and the conserved F or W are not part of the CDR3 here.

v_call: TRBV11-2; j_call: TRBJ1-5; cdr3_aa: ASSQSDRVGQPQH
v_call: TRBV29-1; j_call: TRBJ1-1; cdr3_aa: SASQGADYTEAF
v_call: TRBV6-5; j_call: TRBJ1-4; cdr3_aa: ASSSNKGVSEKLF
v_call: TRBV19; j_call: TRBJ2-2; cdr3_aa: ASSPGQVAPLNTGELF
v_call: TRBV7-9; j_call: TRBJ2-2; cdr3_aa: ASSFWQGNTGELF
v_call: TRBV7-3; j_call: TRBJ2-1; cdr3_aa: ASSLGVGEQF
v_call: TRBV5-1; j_call: TRBJ2-5; cdr3_aa: ASSLEQGKRTQY
v_call: TRBV11-3; j_call: TRBJ2-1; cdr3_aa: ASSLEGLRENEQF
v_call: TRBV25-1; j_call: TRBJ1-1; cdr3_aa: ASSETDTMRVAGTEAF
v_call: TRBV19; j_call: TRBJ1-5; cdr3_aa: ASRMTDYLNQPQH
v_call: TRBV2; j_call: TRBJ1-1; cdr3_aa: ASRGVIMNTEAF
v_call: TRBV7-6; j_call: TRBJ2-7; cdr3_aa: ASSLAAGNYEQY
v_call: TRBV2; j_call: TRBJ2-2; cdr3_aa: ASSEYLVMGGPGTGELF
v_call: TRBV19; j_call: TRBJ1-5; cdr3_aa: ASSLPGQGHQPQH
v_call: TRBV6-5; j_call: TRBJ1-3; cdr3_aa: ASRDTPRNTIY
v_call: TRBV5-1; j_call: TRBJ2-1; cdr3_aa: ASSLEGAGTKEQF
v_call: TRBV7-3; j_call: TRBJ2-5; cdr3_aa: ASSPDRGHETQY
v_call: TRBV7-9; j_call: TRBJ2-7; cdr3_aa: ASSMGSGGVDEQY
v_call: TRBV6-1; j_call: TRBJ2-3; cdr3_aa: ASKTGSTDTQY
v_call: TRBV14; j_call: TRBJ2-5; cdr3_aa: ASSHTLTTSGAETQY
v_call: TRBV7-7; j_call: TRBJ2-5; cdr3_aa: ASSLGRGQETQY
v_call: TRBV30; j_call: TRBJ1-1; cdr3_aa: AWSVQGNTEAF
v_call: TRBV6-5; j_call: TRBJ2-5; cdr3_aa: ASNKKRGGRETQY
v_call: TRBV7-3; j_call: TRBJ1-5; cdr3_aa: ASSLQSNQPQH
v_call: TRBV7-9; j_call: TRBJ1-2; cdr3_aa: ASSYGQGATGYT
v_call: TRBV6-6; j_call: TRBJ1-6; cdr3_aa: ASARNRDGDSPLH
v_call: TRBV29-1; j_call: TRBJ2-1; cdr3_aa: SVAVLAVGNEQF
v_call: TRBV7-6; j_call: TRBJ2-3; cdr3_aa: ASSREIADTQY
v_call: TRBV6-5; j_call: TRBJ2-5; cdr3_aa: ASRGGQGKTQY
v_call: TRBV6-1; j_call: TRBJ1-5; cdr3_aa: ASSALQADQPQH
v_call: TRBV6-6; j_call: TRBJ2-7; cdr3_aa: ASSYPGQGTYEQY
v_call: TRBV21-1; j_call: TRBJ1-1; cdr3_aa: ASPHRGTGGDTEAF
v_call: TRBV18; j_call: TRBJ1-1; cdr3_aa: ASSPGGLLDEAF
v_call: TRBV5-1; j_call: TRBJ2-3; cdr3_aa: ASRSGLASSADTQY
v_call: TRBV6-6; j_call: TRBJ1-2; cdr3_aa: ASSSRTGGNYGYT
v_call: TRBV2; j_call: TRBJ1-5; cdr3_aa: ASSDPILGGTGNQPQH
v_call: TRBV29-1; j_call: TRBJ2-7; cdr3_aa: SVELGQRSDEQY
v_call: TRBV30; j_call: TRBJ1-5; cdr3_aa: AWGARNSNQPQH
v_call: TRBV18; j_call: TRBJ1-3; cdr3_aa: ASSTRQGLGNTIY
v_call: TRBV28; j_call: TRBJ2-6; cdr3_aa: ASSHEQGDGANVLT
v_call: TRBV21-1; j_call: TRBJ2-7; cdr3_aa: ASSPTGGEDEQY
v_call: TRBV4-1; j_call: TRBJ2-3; cdr3_aa: ASRRKGEKRGITDTQY
v_call: TRBV4-1; j_call: TRBJ2-7; cdr3_aa: ASSPRDKDEQY
v_call: TRBV27; j_call: TRBJ2-1; cdr3_aa: ASSFGGGSYNEQF
v_call: TRBV5-1; j_call: TRBJ1-2; cdr3_aa: ASSEAGRNYGYT
v_call: TRBV9; j_call: TRBJ1-4; cdr3_aa: ASSAPGEKLF
v_call: TRBV19; j_call: TRBJ2-3; cdr3_aa: ASRDRGTDTQY
v_call: TRBV30; j_call: TRBJ2-3; cdr3_aa: AWSGAGGFTDTQY
v_call: TRBV7-3; j_call: TRBJ2-5; cdr3_aa: ASSLTGDRGGKTQY
v_call: TRBV5-4; j_call: TRBJ1-1; cdr3_aa: ASSSHKDRAPEAF
v_call: TRBV6-6; j_call: TRBJ2-5; cdr3_aa: ASSLNKQETQY